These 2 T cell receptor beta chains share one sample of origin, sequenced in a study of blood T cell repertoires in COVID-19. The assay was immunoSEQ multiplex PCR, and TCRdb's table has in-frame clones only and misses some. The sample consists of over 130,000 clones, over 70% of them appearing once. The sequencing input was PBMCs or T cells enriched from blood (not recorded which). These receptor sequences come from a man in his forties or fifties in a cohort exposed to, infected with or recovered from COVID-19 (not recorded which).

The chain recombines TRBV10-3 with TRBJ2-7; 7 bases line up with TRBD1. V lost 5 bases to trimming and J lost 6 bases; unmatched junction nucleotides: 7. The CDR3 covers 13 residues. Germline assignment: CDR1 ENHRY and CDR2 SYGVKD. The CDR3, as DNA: TGTGCCATCAGTACAGGGACAGAATCCGAGCAGTACTTC. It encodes CAISTGTESEQYF.

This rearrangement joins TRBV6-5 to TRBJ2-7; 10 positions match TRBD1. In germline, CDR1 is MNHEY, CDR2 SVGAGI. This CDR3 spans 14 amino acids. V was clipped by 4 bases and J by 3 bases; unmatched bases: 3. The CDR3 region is CASSSTGGFYEQYF. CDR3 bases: TGTGCCAGCAGTTCGACAGGGGGCTTCTACGAGCAGTACTTC.